These T cell receptor beta chains were read from a single sample in a study of cytomegalovirus exposure and HLA in healthy donors. The assay was immunoSEQ multiplex PCR, and TCRdb's table has in-frame clones only and misses some. The sample has about 130,000 clones; approximately 17% are singletons. Input material: PBMCs. The receptors come from a female donor in good health and CMV-seropositive. The CDR3 runs from the conserved cysteine through the conserved F or W. The order of the fields is J gene, D gene, clone size, V gene, CDR3 protein, CDR3 DNA. A D gene is named only where the DNA matches it firmly. Not every row has a clone size; where given, it reads once, few, many or a size class.

J gene: TRBJ1-5
D gene: -
clone size: -
V gene: TRBV6-1
CDR3 protein: CASSADIWGNQPQHF
CDR3 DNA: TGTGCCAGCAGCGCGGACATATGGGGCAATCAGCCCCAGCATTTT

J gene: TRBJ2-3
D gene: -
clone size: few
V gene: TRBV4-1
CDR3 protein: CASSLWMSARGTDTQYF
CDR3 DNA: TGCGCCAGCAGCTTATGGATGTCAGCGAGGGGCACAGATACGCAGTATTTT

J gene: TRBJ1-1
D gene: -
clone size: -
V gene: TRBV5-4
CDR3 protein: CATLPDRNTEAFF
CDR3 DNA: TGTGCCACCCTACCGGACAGAAACACTGAAGCTTTCTTT

J gene: TRBJ1-4
D gene: -
clone size: -
V gene: TRBV28
CDR3 protein: CASRRGGGEKLFF
CDR3 DNA: TGTGCCAGCAGGAGGGGAGGGGGTGAAAAACTGTTTTTT

J gene: TRBJ1-2
D gene: -
clone size: -
V gene: TRBV28
CDR3 protein: CAYGRVGFSYTF
CDR3 DNA: TGTGCCTATGGCAGGGTAGGGTTTAGCTACACCTTC

J gene: TRBJ1-2
D gene: -
clone size: -
V gene: TRBV7-6
CDR3 protein: CASSLGVRGGGYTF
CDR3 DNA: TGTGCCAGCAGCTTAGGGGTCAGGGGTGGTGGCTACACCTTC

J gene: TRBJ2-1
D gene: -
clone size: few
V gene: TRBV29-1
CDR3 protein: CSVRGNEQFF
CDR3 DNA: TGCAGCGTTAGGGGCAATGAGCAGTTCTTC

J gene: TRBJ2-5
D gene: -
clone size: few
V gene: TRBV5-1
CDR3 protein: CASSPTPSGQETQYF
CDR3 DNA: TGCGCCAGCAGCCCGACCCCTTCCGGGCAAGAGACCCAGTACTTC

J gene: TRBJ2-4
D gene: TRBD1
clone size: -
V gene: TRBV28
CDR3 protein: CAIAQGARGNIQYF
CDR3 DNA: TGTGCCATTGCGCAGGGGGCCAGGGGCAACATTCAGTACTTC

J gene: TRBJ1-2
D gene: -
clone size: few
V gene: TRBV27
CDR3 protein: CASSLWGRGGNYGYTF
CDR3 DNA: TGTGCCAGCAGTTTATGGGGCAGGGGTGGAAACTATGGCTACACCTTC

J gene: TRBJ1-5
D gene: -
clone size: -
V gene: TRBV7-6
CDR3 protein: CASSLEPAWQDSNQPQHF
CDR3 DNA: TGTGCCAGCAGCTTAGAGCCGGCGTGGCAGGATAGTAATCAGCCCCAGCATTTT

J gene: TRBJ1-1
D gene: -
clone size: few
V gene: TRBV4-2
CDR3 protein: CASSQDAGRQETAEAFF
CDR3 DNA: TGTGCCAGCAGCCAAGATGCGGGTAGGCAGGAGACTGCTGAAGCTTTCTTT

J gene: TRBJ1-4
D gene: TRBD1
clone size: -
V gene: TRBV2
CDR3 protein: CASSGTGGNEKLFF
CDR3 DNA: TGTGCCAGCAGCGGGACAGGGGGAAATGAAAAACTGTTTTTT

J gene: TRBJ2-5
D gene: TRBD1
clone size: few
V gene: TRBV4-1
CDR3 protein: CASSRHDRGEETQYF
CDR3 DNA: TGCGCCAGCAGCCGCCATGACAGGGGGGAAGAGACCCAGTACTTC

J gene: TRBJ2-3
D gene: -
clone size: -
V gene: TRBV7-3
CDR3 protein: CASSLTGWAGTQYF
CDR3 DNA: TGTGCCAGCAGCTTAACGGGTTGGGCAGGTACGCAGTATTTT

J gene: TRBJ2-3
D gene: -
clone size: -
V gene: TRBV4-3
CDR3 protein: CASSFGPRDTQYF
CDR3 DNA: TGCGCCAGCAGCTTTGGGCCCCGAGATACGCAGTATTTT

J gene: TRBJ1-5
D gene: -
clone size: few
V gene: TRBV27
CDR3 protein: CASRSYSNQPQHF
CDR3 DNA: TGTGCCAGCAGGTCTTATAGCAATCAGCCCCAGCATTTT

J gene: TRBJ1-4
D gene: TRBD1
clone size: -
V gene: TRBV19
CDR3 protein: CARGTVWFNEKLFF
CDR3 DNA: TGTGCCAGGGGGACAGTTTGGTTTAATGAAAAACTGTTTTTT

J gene: TRBJ2-3
D gene: -
clone size: -
V gene: TRBV7-3
CDR3 protein: CASSLLRSSTDTQYF
CDR3 DNA: TGTGCCAGCAGCTTATTGCGGTCTAGCACAGATACGCAGTATTTT

J gene: TRBJ1-1
D gene: TRBD1
clone size: -
V gene: TRBV4-1
CDR3 protein: CASSHKRTGNTEAFF
CDR3 DNA: TGCGCCAGCAGCCATAAAAGGACAGGGAACACTGAAGCTTTCTTT

J gene: TRBJ2-2
D gene: -
clone size: -
V gene: TRBV5-6
CDR3 protein: CASSLAAGNTGELFF
CDR3 DNA: TGTGCCAGCAGCTTGGCAGCGGGGAACACCGGGGAGCTGTTTTTT

J gene: TRBJ1-3
D gene: -
clone size: few
V gene: TRBV29-1
CDR3 protein: CSVETTESGNTIYF
CDR3 DNA: TGCAGCGTTGAAACGACAGAGTCTGGAAACACCATATATTTT

J gene: TRBJ2-7
D gene: -
clone size: many
V gene: TRBV28
CDR3 protein: CASGYRVRRIEIYEQYF
CDR3 DNA: TGTGCCAGCGGCTACAGGGTTCGCCGTATCGAGATCTACGAGCAGTACTTC

J gene: TRBJ1-1
D gene: -
clone size: -
V gene: TRBV6-1
CDR3 protein: CASHSFGGMNTEAFF
CDR3 DNA: TGTGCCAGCCATTCATTCGGGGGGATGAACACTGAAGCTTTCTTT

J gene: TRBJ1-2
D gene: TRBD1
clone size: -
V gene: TRBV19
CDR3 protein: CASSPDRGYGYTF
CDR3 DNA: TGTGCCAGCAGCCCCGACAGGGGATATGGCTACACCTTC

J gene: TRBJ1-1
D gene: -
clone size: -
V gene: TRBV28
CDR3 protein: CASSLRGNTEAFF
CDR3 DNA: TGTGCCAGCAGTTTAAGGGGGAACACTGAAGCTTTCTTT

J gene: TRBJ2-7
D gene: -
clone size: -
V gene: TRBV28
CDR3 protein: CASSLVSSSYEQYF
CDR3 DNA: TGTGCCAGCAGTTTAGTGAGTTCCTCCTACGAGCAGTACTTC

J gene: TRBJ2-3
D gene: TRBD2
clone size: -
V gene: TRBV2
CDR3 protein: CASRKGLAGTDTQYF
CDR3 DNA: TGTGCCAGCAGGAAGGGACTAGCGGGCACAGATACGCAGTATTTT

J gene: TRBJ2-5
D gene: TRBD1
clone size: -
V gene: TRBV28
CDR3 protein: CASSFSDRQETQYF
CDR3 DNA: TGTGCCAGCAGTTTCTCGGACAGGCAAGAGACCCAGTACTTC

J gene: TRBJ2-4
D gene: TRBD2
clone size: -
V gene: TRBV4-3
CDR3 protein: CASSQGSGGAVKNIQYF
CDR3 DNA: TGCGCCAGCAGCCAAGGTAGCGGGGGGGCGGTCAAAAACATTCAGTACTTC

J gene: TRBJ1-2
D gene: TRBD1
clone size: -
V gene: TRBV7-2
CDR3 protein: CASSLASGGGDGYTF
CDR3 DNA: TGTGCCAGCAGCTTAGCCTCAGGGGGTGGGGATGGCTACACCTTC

J gene: TRBJ2-7
D gene: TRBD1
clone size: few
V gene: TRBV7-2
CDR3 protein: CASIRGTGGYEQYF
CDR3 DNA: TGTGCCAGCATCCGTGGGACAGGGGGCTACGAGCAGTACTTC

J gene: TRBJ2-3
D gene: TRBD1
clone size: few
V gene: TRBV7-2
CDR3 protein: CASSLAGTGGRGTDTQYF
CDR3 DNA: TGTGCCAGCAGCTTAGCCGGGACAGGGGGGCGAGGGACAGATACGCAGTATTTT

J gene: TRBJ1-2
D gene: -
clone size: -
V gene: TRBV2
CDR3 protein: CASSTDSYAGYTF
CDR3 DNA: TGTGCCAGCAGCACCGACAGCTACGCTGGCTACACCTTC

J gene: TRBJ2-5
D gene: -
clone size: few
V gene: TRBV25-1
CDR3 protein: CASSELGRGGERKETQYF
CDR3 DNA: TGTGCCAGCAGTGAACTAGGCCGCGGAGGGGAGCGGAAAGAGACCCAGTACTTC

J gene: TRBJ1-1
D gene: -
clone size: -
V gene: TRBV19
CDR3 protein: CASRPIRGSPGPEAFF
CDR3 DNA: TGTGCCAGTAGGCCGATAAGGGGGTCGCCCGGGCCTGAAGCTTTCTTT

J gene: TRBJ1-1
D gene: TRBD1
clone size: -
V gene: TRBV7-3
CDR3 protein: CASSLTGGGTEAFF
CDR3 DNA: TGTGCCAGCAGCCTGACAGGGGGTGGTACTGAAGCTTTCTTT

J gene: TRBJ1-2
D gene: -
clone size: few
V gene: TRBV5-6
CDR3 protein: CASSLGADHYGYTF
CDR3 DNA: TGTGCCAGCAGCTTGGGGGCAGATCACTATGGCTACACCTTC

J gene: TRBJ1-1
D gene: TRBD1
clone size: -
V gene: TRBV15
CDR3 protein: CATSTRDRTEPPEAFF
CDR3 DNA: TGTGCCACCAGCACGCGGGACAGGACTGAGCCCCCTGAAGCTTTCTTT

J gene: TRBJ1-2
D gene: -
clone size: few
V gene: TRBV9
CDR3 protein: CASSDGQIRYGYTF
CDR3 DNA: TGTGCCAGCAGCGACGGACAGATCCGCTACGGCTACACCTTC

J gene: TRBJ2-7
D gene: -
clone size: -
V gene: TRBV29-1
CDR3 protein: CSPPRGQRDAYEQYF
CDR3 DNA: TGCAGCCCTCCCCGGGGGCAGCGGGACGCCTACGAGCAGTACTTC

J gene: TRBJ2-1
D gene: -
clone size: few
V gene: TRBV28
CDR3 protein: CASSPFSYNEQFF
CDR3 DNA: TGTGCCAGCAGTCCGTTCTCCTACAATGAGCAGTTCTTC

J gene: TRBJ2-6
D gene: -
clone size: few
V gene: TRBV4-3
CDR3 protein: CASSQRPRRGFSGANVLTF
CDR3 DNA: TGCGCCAGCAGCCAAAGGCCGAGGAGGGGCTTCTCTGGGGCCAACGTCCTGACTTTC

J gene: TRBJ2-6
D gene: -
clone size: few
V gene: TRBV5-6
CDR3 protein: CASSSTKSGANVLTF
CDR3 DNA: TGTGCCAGCAGCTCAACTAAATCTGGGGCCAACGTCCTGACTTTC

J gene: TRBJ2-5
D gene: TRBD2
clone size: -
V gene: TRBV28
CDR3 protein: CASSLWTSGPGGETQYF
CDR3 DNA: TGTGCCAGCAGTTTATGGACTAGCGGTCCCGGGGGAGAGACCCAGTACTTC

J gene: TRBJ2-7
D gene: -
clone size: few
V gene: TRBV10-3
CDR3 protein: CAISDDTVYEQYF
CDR3 DNA: TGTGCCATCAGTGATGACACGGTATACGAGCAGTACTTC

J gene: TRBJ2-5
D gene: TRBD2
clone size: few
V gene: TRBV6-1
CDR3 protein: CASSDRGGSETQYF
CDR3 DNA: TGTGCCAGCAGTGATCGGGGGGGGTCGGAGACCCAGTACTTC

J gene: TRBJ1-5
D gene: -
clone size: -
V gene: TRBV5-4
CDR3 protein: CASSQGGDQPQHF
CDR3 DNA: TGTGCCAGCAGCCAGGGAGGAGATCAGCCCCAGCATTTT

J gene: TRBJ2-1
D gene: -
clone size: -
V gene: TRBV6-6
CDR3 protein: CASSAPNIGQFF
CDR3 DNA: TGTGCCAGCAGTGCCCCCAATATCGGGCAGTTCTTC

J gene: TRBJ2-7
D gene: -
clone size: -
V gene: TRBV6-5
CDR3 protein: CASTAGTNYEQYF
CDR3 DNA: TGTGCCAGCACCGCCGGGACAAACTACGAGCAGTACTTC

J gene: TRBJ1-4
D gene: -
clone size: -
V gene: TRBV5-6
CDR3 protein: CASSFWGAGMNAELFF
CDR3 DNA: TGTGCCAGCAGCTTCTGGGGTGCGGGGATGAATGCGGAACTGTTTTTT

J gene: TRBJ1-2
D gene: -
clone size: few
V gene: TRBV6-1
CDR3 protein: CASSEGFGQGNYGYTF
CDR3 DNA: TGTGCCAGCAGTGAAGGCTTTGGTCAGGGGAACTATGGCTACACCTTC

J gene: TRBJ2-5
D gene: -
clone size: -
V gene: TRBV7-9
CDR3 protein: CASSLVRDTLETQYF
CDR3 DNA: TGTGCCAGCAGCTTAGTTCGGGACACCTTAGAGACCCAGTACTTC

J gene: TRBJ2-7
D gene: TRBD2
clone size: -
V gene: TRBV18
CDR3 protein: CASSPTAGGTIQGSYEQYF
CDR3 DNA: TGTGCCAGCTCACCAACAGCGGGGGGCACCATCCAAGGCTCCTACGAGCAGTACTTC

J gene: TRBJ2-1
D gene: -
clone size: -
V gene: TRBV20-1
CDR3 protein: CSASSGDKQFF
CDR3 DNA: TGCAGTGCTAGTTCGGGTGATAAGCAGTTCTTC

J gene: TRBJ2-3
D gene: TRBD1
clone size: once
V gene: TRBV7-7
CDR3 protein: CASSLNIAGGDTQYF
CDR3 DNA: TGTGCCAGCAGCTTAAACATCGCAGGGGGAGATACGCAGTATTTT

J gene: TRBJ1-5
D gene: TRBD1
clone size: -
V gene: TRBV28
CDR3 protein: CASSPTGSQHF
CDR3 DNA: TGTGCCAGCAGTCCGACAGGGTCCCAGCATTTT

J gene: TRBJ1-5
D gene: -
clone size: -
V gene: TRBV28
CDR3 protein: CASSFGRGYQPQHF
CDR3 DNA: TGTGCCAGCAGTTTTGGCAGGGGCTATCAGCCCCAGCATTTT